The clone carrying this T cell receptor beta chain was found a few times. Its antigen remains unknown. The PCR ran on 60 Vbeta and 13 Jbeta primers. Sequenced by immunoSEQ multiplex PCR; TCRdb stores in-frame clones only, minus some. The sample includes 130,000 to 150,000 clones, roughly a tenth seen only once; the top ten take 1.8%. This sample was taken from a study of cytomegalovirus exposure and HLA in healthy donors. Findings and limits, study-wide: The records held CMV serostatus as the only immune exposure information. Likely technical artifact: a cluster of highly shared sequence variants.

CDR1 SNHLY and CDR2 FYNNEI come from the germline V gene. Trimming cost V 10 bases and J 11 bases, with 18 bases left between them. The CDR3 extends over 13 amino acids. This TCR was sampled from a male donor in good health and CMV-seronegative. Sequences were obtained from PBMCs. The chain carries TRBV2 and TRBJ1-6; D may be TRBD1 (5 bases). The chain's CDR3 is CATVGQGSPPLHF. CDR3 nucleotide sequence: TGTGCCACCGTGGGGCAGGGTTCACCACCCCTCCACTTT.